The 25 T cell receptor beta chains below come from one sample, sequenced in a study of CD8 T cells in ankylosing spondylitis. Study-level findings and limits: Characteristic of ankylosing spondylitis blood, it appeared, was a TCR beta motif comprising eight highly homologous variants.

No antigen has been assigned to these receptors. TCRdb re-called the 5' RACE reads with MiXCR, one entry per CDR3 protein. The sample has approximately 540,000 distinct CDR3 sequences; 10% to 15% are singletons. Sequences were obtained from blood, either unsorted or a sorted T cell fraction (not recorded which). These receptors came from a male donor with ankylosing spondylitis.

This clonotype appeared a few times. The V and J genes are TRBV27 and TRBJ2-7; D not resolved. The germline CDR1 and CDR2 sequences are MNHEY and SMNVEV (reference sequence). This CDR3 has 15 amino acids. The germline V and J ends were trimmed by 5 bases and 3 bases, with 17 bases remaining between them. The CDR3 region has the DNA TGTGCCAGCAGTCTTGGCAGGCAGATTGGCTACGAGCAGTACTTC. Protein product: CASSLGRQIGYEQYF.

This clonotype turned up a few times. The gene calls are TRBV20-1 and TRBJ2-7; possibly TRBD1 for D (5 bases). The CDR3 is 13 residues long. Trimming left V 0 bases short and J 3 bases short, with 9 bases between. Germline V gene lookup returns CDR1 DFQATT and CDR2 SNEGSKA (reference sequence). The CDR3 DNA reads TGCAGTGCTAGAGAGGGGCAGGACTACGAGCAGTACGTC. This codes for CSAREGQDYEQYV.

Only a few counts were recorded for this clonotype. The chain combines TRBV20-1 with TRBJ2-3, with 9 bases fitting TRBD1. This CDR3 region has 13 residues. Germline CDR1 is DFQATT and CDR2 is SNEGSKA (reference sequence). CDR3 coding DNA: TGCAGGGGCCGGGACAGGGGCACAGATACGCAGTATTTT. It encodes CRGRDRGTDTQYF.

This chain links TRBV3-1 with TRBJ1-2; no clear D gene. V was clipped by 4 bases and J by 2 bases, with 14 bases between them. Germline V gene sequence: CDR1 LGHDT, CDR2 YNNKEL (reference sequence). The CDR3 consists of 15 residues. The CDR3 DNA reads TGTGCCAGCAGCCTCCTTAAGACAAGGAACTATGGCTACACCTTC. Translation gives CASSLLKTRNYGYTF.

The J gene is TRBJ2-2, the V gene TRBV24-1; D perhaps matches TRBD1 (6 bases). Trimming removed 5 bases at V and 5 bases at J, with 14 bases between. The germline V gene has CDR1 KGHDR and CDR2 SFDVKD. The CDR3 sequence is 15 residues long. CDR3 nucleotides: TGTGCCACCAGTGCTAGAAACAGGGAAACCGGGGAGCTGTTTTTT. This gives the protein CATSARNRETGELFF.

The chain combines TRBV27 with TRBJ2-4, with TRBD2 identical over 12 bases. The CDR3 runs to 14 residues. V was pared by 7 bases and J by 3 bases, with 1 base of the junction left unmatched. Germline V CDR1 and CDR2: MNHEY, SMNVEV (reference sequence). CDR3 nucleotide sequence: TGTGCCAGCAAACTAGCGGGAGGCAAAAACATTCAGTACTTC. It yields the protein CASKLAGGKNIQYF.

V and J are TRBV7-2 and TRBJ2-1; TRBD1 is a possible D gene (6 bases). V was shortened by 0 bases and J by 4 bases, with 10 bases between the two germline ends. This CDR3 spans 15 amino acids. Germline V gene sequence: CDR1 SGHTA, CDR2 FQGNSA. The CDR3 protein is CASSLASDSYNEQFF. The CDR3 DNA follows: TGTGCCAGCAGCTTAGCCTCGGACAGTTACAATGAGCAGTTCTTC.

In its sample, this clonotype was seen a few times. The J gene is TRBJ2-1, the V gene TRBV20-1; TRBD1 is a possible D gene (6 bases). The germline CDR1 and CDR2 sequences are DFQATT and SNEGSKA (reference sequence). V shed 6 bases and J shed 0 bases, with 12 bases lying between them. The CDR3 has 14 amino acids. The CDR3 sequence: CSAVGADSYNEQFF. CDR3 coding DNA: TGCAGTGCAGTGGGGGCGGACTCCTACAATGAGCAGTTCTTC.

The genes are TRBV6-1 and TRBJ2-3; 8 nucleotides line up with TRBD1. CDR3 size: 15 residues. Losses at the gene ends were 4 bases for V and 0 bases for J; bases not matched to a gene: 3. Germline V CDR1 and CDR2: MNHNS, SASEGT. The CDR3 DNA reads TGTGCCAGCAGTGGCGACAGGGGTAGCACAGATACGCAGTATTTT. Translation: CASSGDRGSTDTQYF.

This clonotype was seen only a few times. This rearrangement joins TRBV15 to TRBJ2-1; tentatively, D is TRBD2 (6 bases). The germline V gene has CDR1 LNHNV and CDR2 YYDKDF (reference sequence). CDR3 size: 16 residues. Trimming shortened V by 0 bases and J by 2 bases, and 11 bases separated the two germline ends. The CDR3 DNA reads TGTGCCACCAGCAGAGATCGGGCTAGCGCCTACAATGAGCAGTTCTTC. Its protein is CATSRDRASAYNEQFF.

This clonotype was found many times. The V gene is TRBV7-9, the J gene TRBJ2-1; 12 bases agree with TRBD2. The CDR3 has 16 amino acids. Trimming at V came to 1 base and at J to 11 bases, leaving 9 bases not matched to a gene. CDR1 is SEHNR, CDR2 FQNEAQ, per germline (reference sequence). The CDR3 sequence: CASSLVVTSGRSQQFF. CDR3 nucleotides: TGTGCCAGCAGCTTAGTGGTCACTAGCGGGAGGAGTCAGCAGTTCTTC.

In the case of this clonotype: Just one base apart from a much larger clone, this may be a read error. This sequence joins TRBV11-3 and TRBJ2-1; tentative D call: TRBD1 (8 bases). Germline CDR1 SGHNT, CDR2 YENEEA. CDR3 length: 17 residues. Trimming shortened V by 8 bases and J by 1 base, and 21 bases separated the two germline ends. The CDR3 protein is CASGNRGAGRSYNEQFF. The CDR3 region has the DNA TGTGCCAGCGGCAACAGGGGGGCCGGGAGGTCCTACAATGAGCAGTTCTTC.

V and J are TRBV4-1 and TRBJ2-5; TRBD2 aligns across 13 bases. This CDR3 has 17 residues. The ends lost 2 bases at V and 3 bases at J; junction bases unmatched: 6. Germline V gene data show CDR1 as MGHRA and CDR2 as YSYEKL. This CDR3 is CASSQLSGTSGKETQYF. Written as DNA, the CDR3 is TGCGCCAGCAGCCAACTAAGCGGGACTAGCGGGAAAGAGACCCAGTACTTC.

The table lists this clonotype with a few counts. The chain joins TRBV5-5 to TRBJ1-6, with no clear D. Per the germline V gene, CDR1 is SGHKS and CDR2 is YYEKEE (reference sequence). V gave up 0 bases and J gave up 8 bases, with 12 bases separating them. This CDR3 has 15 amino acids. The CDR3 DNA is TGTGCCAGCAGCTTGGTATGGCCGGGAGATTCACCCCTCCACTTT. This gives the protein CASSLVWPGDSPLHF.

This CDR3 reads CASSGNFYGYTF. CDR3 in DNA: TGTGCCAGCAGCGGGAATTTCTATGGCTACACCTTC. This chain uses TRBV2 with TRBJ1-2, with no clear D. Trimming removed 6 bases at V and 4 bases at J, with 9 bases between. CDR3 length: 12 amino acids. Germline values: CDR1 SNHLY, CDR2 FYNNEI.

This clonotype was found many times. The gene calls are TRBV15 and TRBJ2-7, with a possible D match to TRBD2 (5 bases). The V end was cut by 3 bases, the J end by 4 bases, with 7 bases between. The CDR3 is 12 amino acids. The germline gives CDR1 LNHNV, CDR2 YYDKDF (reference sequence). The CDR3 loop is CATSSRRYEQYF. The CDR3 DNA reads as TGTGCCACCAGCAGTAGGAGGTACGAGCAGTACTTC.

V and J are TRBV7-9 and TRBJ1-1; D is undetermined. Germline lookup yields CDR1 SEHNR and CDR2 FQNEAQ (reference sequence). Between the trimmed V and J ends, which lost 4 bases and 5 bases, there was a span of 8 bases. There are 12 residues in the CDR3. CDR3 DNA sequence: TGTGCCAGCAGCTCCATTAGTACTGAAGCTTTCTTT. Translated, it gives CASSSISTEAFF.

The CDR3 here is CATSRDPEQETQYF. The CDR3 nucleotides are TGTGCCACCAGCAGAGACCCAGAGCAAGAGACCCAGTACTTC. The rearrangement uses TRBV15 and TRBJ2-5, with D unclear. Germline CDR1 is LNHNV and CDR2 is YYDKDF (reference sequence). The CDR3 is made up of 14 amino acids. Trimming removed 0 bases at V and 2 bases at J, with 7 bases between.

This clonotype was counted at least ten times. The rearrangement uses TRBV10-3 and TRBJ2-5; the D call may be TRBD1 or TRBD2 (5 bases each). V lost 0 bases and J 4 bases, leaving 18 bases between the germline ends. CDR1 ENHRY and CDR2 SYGVKD come from the germline V gene. The CDR3 spans 17 residues. The CDR3 DNA reads TGTGCCATCAGTGAGTCGAGGGGCAGGGATTCGGCAGAGACCCAGTACTTC. As protein: CAISESRGRDSAETQYF.

In this sample, this clonotype turned up a few times. The CDR3 DNA follows: TGTGCCAGCAGCCAGGGTGACGCCACTGAAGCTTTCTTT. Amino acid sequence: CASSQGDATEAFF. The rearrangement joins TRBV2 to TRBJ1-1; TRBD1 might be the D (5 bases). Germline CDR1 and CDR2: SNHLY and FYNNEI. Trimming pared 6 bases from V and 4 bases from J, leaving 12 bases between. The CDR3 has 13 amino acids.

J is TRBJ2-1 and V is TRBV27, with D possibly TRBD2 on 6 matching bases. The CDR3 runs 17 residues. The V end lost 5 bases, the J end lost 3 bases, and 20 bases lay between the germline ends. Germline V gene lookup returns CDR1 MNHEY and CDR2 SMNVEV (reference sequence). CDR3 in amino acids: CASSLGRGSPFYNEQFF. The DNA for the CDR3 is TGTGCCAGCAGTCTAGGCCGGGGGAGCCCATTCTACAATGAGCAGTTCTTC.

This chain joins TRBV29-1 and TRBJ1-1; D ambiguous. Germline V CDR1 and CDR2: SQVTM, ANQGSEA. The CDR3 totals 13 residues. V lost 0 bases and J lost 1, with 6 bases in between. The CDR3 is CSVEDPANTEAFF. The CDR3 DNA sequence: TGCAGCGTTGAAGATCCGGCGAACACTGAAGCTTTCTTT. The entire variable domain, with the rest obtained from reference TRBV29-1 and TRBJ1-1, is as follows: SAVISQKPSRDICQRGTSLTIQCQVDSQVTMMFWYRQQPGQSLTLIATANQGSEATYESGFVIDKFPISRPNLTFSTLTVSNMSPEDSSIYLCSVEDPANTEAFFGQGTRLTVV.

A few counts support this clonotype. The CDR3 spells CASSPLTGIETQYF. The CDR3, as DNA: TGTGCCAGCAGCCCCCTGACAGGGATCGAGACCCAGTACTTC. The chain carries TRBV5-6 and TRBJ2-5; TRBD1 matches 7 bases. Germline CDR1 SGHDT, CDR2 YYEEEE. This CDR3 is built from 14 residues. Trimming removed 4 bases from V and 5 bases from J; junction bases left unmatched: 8.

This clonotype was counted a few times. The chain links TRBV20-1 to TRBJ1-5; a weak D match, TRBD1 (5 bases). CDR1 is DFQATT and CDR2 is SNEGSKA in the germline V gene (reference sequence). The V gene lost 1 base and the J gene lost 6 bases, with 13 bases spanning the gap. The CDR3 has 14 amino acids. CDR3 sequence reads: CSARVGRGGQPQHF. The CDR3, as DNA: TGCAGTGCTAGAGTGGGCCGGGGCGGTCAGCCCCAGCATTTT.

The rearrangement links TRBV28 to TRBJ1-5; D remains ambiguous. The V end lost 3 bases, the J end lost 4 bases, and 10 bases lay between the germline ends. The CDR3 runs 14 residues. From germline, CDR1 is MDHEN and CDR2 SYDVKM. In DNA form, the CDR3 reads TGTGCCAGCAGTTTGAGAAGGGAAAATCAGCCCCAGCATTTT. Translating gives CASSLRRENQPQHF.